The clone carrying this T cell receptor (beta chain) was recorded many times. Its specificity is unknown. The V end lost 7 bases, the J end lost 3 bases, and 3 bases lay between the germline ends. This CDR3 region has 11 residues. Germline V gives CDR1 MDHEN, CDR2 SYDVKM. This record comes from a study of CD8+CD57+ T cells in acquired aplastic anemia. At the level of the study: The sorted CD4+ and CD8+ cells yielded an average approximately 3 ug of DNA. Study-wide findings and caveats: The study found no significant CD8+ Simpson's diversity difference between patients and controls.

CDR3 and TCR beta VDJ profiling relied on genomic DNA as the template. TCRdb used MiXCR to reprocess the reads, holding one entry per CDR3 protein. The data show 150,000 to 200,000 distinct CDR3 sequences, with roughly half seen just once and around 2.9% held by the top ten. V usage is TRBV28 and J usage is TRBJ1-4; D is unresolved. This TCR was recovered from a human donor in good health. Sequencing was done on a sample of sorted CD4+, CD8+, or CD8+CD57+ T cells (not recorded which) from PBMCs. CDR3 nucleotide sequence: TGTGCCAGCACTCCTAATGAAAAACTGTTTTTT. It encodes CASTPNEKLFF.